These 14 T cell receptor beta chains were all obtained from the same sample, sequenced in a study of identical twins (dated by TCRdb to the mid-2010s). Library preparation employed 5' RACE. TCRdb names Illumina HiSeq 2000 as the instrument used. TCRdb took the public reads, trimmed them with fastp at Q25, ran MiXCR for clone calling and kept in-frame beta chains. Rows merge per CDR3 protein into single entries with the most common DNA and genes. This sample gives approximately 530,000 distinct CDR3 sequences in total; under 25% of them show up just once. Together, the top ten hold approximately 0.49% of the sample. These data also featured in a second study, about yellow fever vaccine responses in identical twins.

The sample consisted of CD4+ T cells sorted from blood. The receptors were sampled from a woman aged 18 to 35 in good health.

CDR3 bases: TGCAGTGCTAGAGATATAGCGGAAGCCACAGATACGCAGTATTTT. This encodes CSARDIAEATDTQYF. This rearrangement joins TRBV20-1 to TRBJ2-3; D possibly corresponds to TRBD2 (6 bases). V was pared by 0 bases and J by 2 bases, with 12 bases between. The CDR3 totals 15 residues. The V gene's germline CDR1 is DFQATT and CDR2 SNEGSKA (reference sequence).

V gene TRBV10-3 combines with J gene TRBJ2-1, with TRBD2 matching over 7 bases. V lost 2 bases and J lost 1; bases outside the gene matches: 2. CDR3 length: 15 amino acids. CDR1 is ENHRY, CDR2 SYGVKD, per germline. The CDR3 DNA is TGTGCCATCAGTGAGGTTAGCGGGTCCTACAATGAGCAGTTCTTC. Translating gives CAISEVSGSYNEQFF.

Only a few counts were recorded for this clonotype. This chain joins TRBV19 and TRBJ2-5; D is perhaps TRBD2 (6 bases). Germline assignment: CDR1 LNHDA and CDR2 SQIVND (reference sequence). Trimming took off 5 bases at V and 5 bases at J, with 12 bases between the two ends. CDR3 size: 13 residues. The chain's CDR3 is CASSPLGGETQYF. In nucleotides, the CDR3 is TGTGCCAGTAGTCCGCTTGGAGGGGAGACCCAGTACTTC.

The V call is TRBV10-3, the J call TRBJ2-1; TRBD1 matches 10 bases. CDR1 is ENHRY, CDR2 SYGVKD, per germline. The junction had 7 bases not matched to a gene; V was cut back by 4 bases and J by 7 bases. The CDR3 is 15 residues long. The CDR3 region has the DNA TGTGCCATCAGTGGCGGGACAGGGGAAAAAAATGAGCAGTTCTTC. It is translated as CAISGGTGEKNEQFF.

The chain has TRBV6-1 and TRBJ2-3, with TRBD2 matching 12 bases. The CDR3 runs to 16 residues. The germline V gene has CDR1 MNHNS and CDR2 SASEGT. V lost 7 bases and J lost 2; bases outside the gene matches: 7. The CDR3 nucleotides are TGTGCCAGCAAACCCCGACTAGCGGGGGACACAGATACGCAGTATTTT. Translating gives CASKPRLAGDTDTQYF.

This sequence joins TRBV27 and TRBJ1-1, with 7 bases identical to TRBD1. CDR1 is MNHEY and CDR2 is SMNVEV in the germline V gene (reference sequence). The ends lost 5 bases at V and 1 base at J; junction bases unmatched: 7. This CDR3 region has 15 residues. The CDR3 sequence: CASSGLDRPNTEAFF. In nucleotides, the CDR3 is TGTGCCAGCAGTGGACTGGACAGGCCGAACACTGAAGCTTTCTTT.

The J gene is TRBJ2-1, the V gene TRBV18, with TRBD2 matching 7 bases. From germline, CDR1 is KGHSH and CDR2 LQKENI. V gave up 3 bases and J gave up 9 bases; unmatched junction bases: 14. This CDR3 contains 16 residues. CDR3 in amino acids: CASSPGPLREDGEQFF. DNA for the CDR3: TGTGCCAGCTCACCTGGTCCCTTACGGGAGGATGGTGAGCAGTTCTTC.

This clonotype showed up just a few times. This CDR3 reads CASSEAWAGNIQYF. As DNA, the CDR3 is TGTGCCAGCAGTGAAGCTTGGGCCGGCAACATTCAGTACTTC. J is TRBJ2-4 and V is TRBV6-1; D not certain. Germline V gene sequence: CDR1 MNHNS, CDR2 SASEGT. Trimming cost V 0 bases and J 7 bases, with 10 bases left between them. This CDR3 comprises 14 residues.

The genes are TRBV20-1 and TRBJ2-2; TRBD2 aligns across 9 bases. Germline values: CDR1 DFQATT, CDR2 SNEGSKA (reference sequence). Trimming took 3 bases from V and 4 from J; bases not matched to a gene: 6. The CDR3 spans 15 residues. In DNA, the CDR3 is TGCAGTGCTAGTGGCGGGGGGGCCATCACCGGGGAGCTGTTTTTT. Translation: CSASGGGAITGELFF.

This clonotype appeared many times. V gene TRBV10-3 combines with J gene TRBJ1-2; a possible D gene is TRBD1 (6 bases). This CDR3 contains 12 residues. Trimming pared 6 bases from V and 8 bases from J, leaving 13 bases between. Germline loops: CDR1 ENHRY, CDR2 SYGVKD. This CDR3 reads CAISRDRSGYTF. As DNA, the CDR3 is TGTGCCATCAGCCGCGACAGGAGCGGCTACACCTTC.

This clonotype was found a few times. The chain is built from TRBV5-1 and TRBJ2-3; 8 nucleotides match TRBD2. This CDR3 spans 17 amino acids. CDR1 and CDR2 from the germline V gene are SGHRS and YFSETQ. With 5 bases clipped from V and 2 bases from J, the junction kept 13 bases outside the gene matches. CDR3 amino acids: CASSRTSGGGPTDTQYF. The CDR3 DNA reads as TGCGCCAGCAGTCGAACTAGCGGAGGGGGTCCCACAGATACGCAGTATTTT.

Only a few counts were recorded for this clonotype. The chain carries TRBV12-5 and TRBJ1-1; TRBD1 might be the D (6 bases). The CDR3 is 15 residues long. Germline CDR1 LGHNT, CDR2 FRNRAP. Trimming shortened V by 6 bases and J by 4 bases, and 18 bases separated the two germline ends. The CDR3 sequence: CASGRLRDTGTEAFF. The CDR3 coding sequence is TGTGCTAGTGGCCGCCTCCGGGACACTGGCACTGAAGCTTTCTTT. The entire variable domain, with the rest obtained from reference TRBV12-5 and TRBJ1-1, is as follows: DARVTQTPRHKVTEMGQEVTMRCQPILGHNTVFWYRQTMMQGLELLAYFRNRAPLDDSGMPKDRFSAEMPDATLATLKIQPSEPRDSAVYFCASGRLRDTGTEAFFGQGTRLTVV.

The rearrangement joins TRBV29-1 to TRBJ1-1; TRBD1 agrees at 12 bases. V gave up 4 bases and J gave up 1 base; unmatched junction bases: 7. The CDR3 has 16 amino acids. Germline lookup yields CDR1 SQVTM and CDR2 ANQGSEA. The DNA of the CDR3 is TGCAGCGTTGTGTGGGACAGGGGGCGAAGGAACACTGAAGCTTTCTTT. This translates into CSVVWDRGRRNTEAFF. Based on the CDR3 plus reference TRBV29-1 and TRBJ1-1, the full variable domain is SAVISQKPSRDICQRGTSLTIQCQVDSQVTMMFWYRQQPGQSLTLIATANQGSEATYESGFVIDKFPISRPNLTFSTLTVSNMSPEDSSIYLCSVVWDRGRRNTEAFFGQGTRLTVV.

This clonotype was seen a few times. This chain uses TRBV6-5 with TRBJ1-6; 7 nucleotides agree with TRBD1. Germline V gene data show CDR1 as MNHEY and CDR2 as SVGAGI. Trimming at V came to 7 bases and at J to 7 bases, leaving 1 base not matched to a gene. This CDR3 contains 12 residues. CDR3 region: CASTRGNSPLHF. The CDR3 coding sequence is TGTGCCAGCACCAGGGGGAATTCACCCCTCCACTTT.